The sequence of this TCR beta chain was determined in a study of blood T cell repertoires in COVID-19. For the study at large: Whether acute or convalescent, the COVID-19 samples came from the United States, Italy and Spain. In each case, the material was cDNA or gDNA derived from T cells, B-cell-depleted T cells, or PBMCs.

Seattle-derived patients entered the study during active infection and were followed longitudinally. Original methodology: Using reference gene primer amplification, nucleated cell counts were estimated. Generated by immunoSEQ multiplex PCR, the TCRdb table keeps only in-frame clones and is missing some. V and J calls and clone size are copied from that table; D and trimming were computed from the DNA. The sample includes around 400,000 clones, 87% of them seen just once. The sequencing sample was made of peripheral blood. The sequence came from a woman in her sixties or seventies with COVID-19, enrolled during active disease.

The CDR3 loop is CASSGYVSGRMQTSGNTIYF. The CDR3 nucleotides read TGTGCCAGCAGTGGTTATGTATCAGGGCGTATGCAGACCTCTGGAAACACCATATATTTT. This chain joins TRBV6-1 and TRBJ1-3, with D maybe TRBD1 (5 bases). CDR3 length equals 20 residues. CDR1 is MNHNS and CDR2 is SASEGT in the germline V gene. Trimming pared 4 bases from V and 0 bases from J, leaving 25 bases between.